One sample yielded the 2 T cell receptor beta chains listed below, sequenced in a study of identical twins (dated by TCRdb to about 2016). The protocol used for the library was 5' RACE. The sample was run on an Illumina HiSeq 2000. The public reads were quality trimmed at Q25 with fastp and then assembled into clones with MiXCR by TCRdb, keeping productive beta chains. Entries that share a CDR3 protein sequence are merged under the most common genes and DNA. This sample gives approximately 1.8 million distinct CDR3 sequences in total; less than 35% of them show up just once. About 0.3% of the sample is held by the ten biggest clonotypes. The specimen sequenced was cord blood. Receptor source: a newborn girl in good health.

In its sample, this clonotype was seen a few times. This chain links TRBV9 with TRBJ2-1; TRBD2 matches at 10 bases. The CDR3 consists of 15 residues. V dropped 0 bases and J dropped 8; count of bases not matched to a gene: 5. The germline gives CDR1 SGDLS, CDR2 YYNGEE. CDR3 sequence: CASSVELAGSDEQFF. Here the CDR3 DNA reads TGTGCCAGCAGCGTAGAACTAGCGGGGAGCGATGAGCAGTTCTTC.

This clonotype was seen a handful of times. This sequence joins TRBV5-1 and TRBJ2-2, with a weak D call TRBD2 (6 bases). Germline values: CDR1 SGHRS, CDR2 YFSETQ. V gave up 0 bases and J gave up 5 bases, with 11 bases separating them. This CDR3 is 15 amino acids long. The CDR3 protein is CASSLVAGWTGELFF. CDR3 DNA sequence: TGCGCCAGCAGCTTGGTCGCGGGGTGGACCGGGGAGCTGTTTTTT.